This is a list of T cell receptor beta chains from one sample in a study of blood T cell repertoires in COVID-19. Assay: immunoSEQ multiplex PCR; the TCRdb copy retains only in-frame clones and omits some. This table holds about 150,000 clones, more than 75% found once. Source material: peripheral blood. Source of these receptors: a human donor with acute or convalescent COVID-19. The donor label of this sample is uncertain. Each CDR3 is given with its conserved first and last residue. Each record gives: D gene, clone size, CDR3 length, J gene, V gene, CDR3 protein, CDR3 DNA. A D gene is named only where the DNA matches it firmly. Some rows mark clone size as missing; the rest say once, few, many or name a class of expanded clone.

. | . | 12 | TRBJ1-1 | TRBV9 | CASSGPGEKAFF | TGTGCCAGCAGCGGTCCCGGTGAGAAAGCTTTCTTT
. | . | 16 | TRBJ1-1 | TRBV27 | CASSFDPGQANTEAFF | TGTGCCAGCAGTTTTGACCCGGGACAAGCGAACACTGAAGCTTTCTTT
. | . | 12 | TRBJ2-2 | TRBV2 | CASSELTGELFF | TGTGCCAGCAGTGAACTAACCGGGGAGCTGTTTTTT
. | . | 17 | TRBJ1-4 | TRBV11-2 | CASSLLFSGATNEKLFF | TGTGCCAGCAGCCTATTGTTTTCTGGAGCAACTAATGAAAAACTGTTTTTT
. | . | 15 | TRBJ2-7 | TRBV11-2 | CASSLDRQVLYEQYF | TGTGCCAGCAGCTTAGATCGGCAGGTTCTCTACGAGCAGTACTTC
TRBD1 | once | 14 | TRBJ1-5 | TRBV19 | CASSSRQGDQPQHF | TGTGCCAGTAGTTCCCGACAGGGAGACCAGCCCCAGCATTTT
TRBD1 | . | 16 | TRBJ2-5 | TRBV6-6 | CASSRPTGTPQETQYF | TGTGCCAGCAGCCGCCCGACAGGGACACCTCAAGAGACCCAGTACTTC
. | . | 15 | TRBJ1-2 | TRBV11-2 | CASSLEPGTIYGYTF | TGTGCCAGCAGCTTAGAGCCCGGGACAATCTATGGCTACACCTTC
. | . | 14 | TRBJ1-2 | TRBV19 | CASSMGGTTYGYTF | TGTGCCAGTAGTATGGGGGGGACAACTTATGGCTACACCTTC
. | . | 16 | TRBJ1-2 | TRBV6-5 | CASSSHGGPFREGYTF | TGTGCCAGCAGTTCTCACGGGGGGCCCTTTAGGGAGGGCTACACCTTC
. | . | 15 | TRBJ2-3 | TRBV3-1/TRBV3-2 | CASSRGSQLYNTQYF | TGTGCCAGCAGCCGCGGTAGTCAACTCTATAATACGCAGTATTTT
. | . | 11 | TRBJ1-1 | TRBV15 | CATSNGREAFF | TGTGCCACCAGCAACGGGAGAGAAGCTTTCTTT
. | . | 13 | TRBJ2-7 | TRBV30 | CACETGATYEQYF | TGTGCCTGCGAAACCGGAGCGACCTACGAGCAGTACTTC
TRBD1 | . | 17 | TRBJ2-4 | TRBV23-1 | CASSPADRPLAKNIQYF | TGCGCCAGCAGTCCCGCGGACAGGCCCCTAGCCAAAAACATTCAGTACTTC
TRBD1 | . | 17 | TRBJ2-6 | TRBV10-2 | CAIDVDRQSSGANVLTF | TGCGCCATCGATGTGGACAGGCAGAGCTCTGGGGCCAACGTCCTGACTTTC
. | . | 14 | TRBJ1-2 | TRBV7-9 | CASSLGGLNYGYTF | TGTGCCAGCAGCTTGGGGGGGCTTAACTATGGCTACACCTTC
. | . | 15 | TRBJ2-5 | TRBV19 | CATKGMALGQETQYF | TGTGCCACCAAAGGCATGGCGCTCGGGCAAGAGACCCAGTACTTC
. | . | 16 | TRBJ1-3 | TRBV7-6 | CASSPRTAYSGNTIYF | TGTGCCAGCAGCCCTCGGACAGCCTACTCTGGAAACACCATATATTTT
TRBD2 | . | 18 | TRBJ2-1 | TRBV6-2/TRBV6-3 | CASSYGGGAAATYNEQFF | TGTGCCAGCAGTTACGGCGGGGGGGCGGCCGCCACCTACAATGAGCAGTTCTTC
. | . | 15 | TRBJ1-1 | TRBV4-1 | CASSLSQRSNTEAFF | TGCGCCAGCAGCCTGAGTCAGCGTTCGAACACTGAAGCTTTCTTT
. | . | 15 | TRBJ2-5 | TRBV6-5 | CASSHPIGEGGTQYF | TGTGCCAGCAGTCACCCGATTGGGGAGGGGGGGACCCAGTACTTC
. | . | 15 | TRBJ2-1 | TRBV18 | CASSPRNSSYNEQFF | TGTGCCAGCTCACCGCGTAACAGCTCCTACAATGAGCAGTTCTTC
. | . | 15 | TRBJ1-6 | TRBV4-1 | CASSPGFGTDSPLHF | TGCGCCAGCAGCCCTGGCTTCGGGACTGATTCACCCCTCCACTTT
. | . | 17 | TRBJ1-3 | TRBV3-1/TRBV3-2 | CASSQAKRLISGNTIYF | TGTGCCAGCAGCCAAGCGAAGCGGCTAATCTCTGGAAACACCATATATTTT
. | . | 11 | TRBJ1-2 | TRBV20-1 | CSASGNYGYTF | TGCAGTGCTTCGGGGAACTATGGCTACACCTTC
. | . | 15 | TRBJ2-3 | TRBV5-4 | CASSFGGLGADTQYF | TGTGCCAGCAGCTTCGGGGGGCTAGGGGCAGATACGCAGTATTTT
. | . | 15 | TRBJ1-4 | TRBV12-5 | CASGLVAATNEKLFF | TGTGCTAGTGGTTTGGTGGCCGCAACTAATGAAAAACTGTTTTTT
TRBD1 | . | 14 | TRBJ2-5 | TRBV6-5 | CASTLTGIRETQYF | TGTGCCAGCACCCTGACAGGGATTAGGGAGACCCAGTACTTC
. | . | 16 | TRBJ2-3 | TRBV5-4 | CASSTRTGRGTDTQYF | TGTGCCAGCAGCACCCGGACAGGGAGGGGCACAGATACGCAGTATTTT
. | . | 14 | TRBJ1-2 | TRBV5-1 | CASSLALFVYGYTF | TGCGCCAGCAGCTTGGCACTATTCGTCTATGGCTACACCTTC
TRBD1 | . | 15 | TRBJ1-4 | TRBV3-1/TRBV3-2 | CASSQGGRGHEKLFF | TGTGCCAGCAGCCAAGGGGGCAGGGGGCATGAAAAACTGTTTTTT
. | . | 16 | TRBJ2-1 | TRBV5-4 | CASSPPDSSSYNEQFF | TGTGCCAGCAGCCCGCCTGATTCTAGCTCCTACAATGAGCAGTTCTTC